This TCR beta chain comes out of a study of shared clonotypes between healthy human individuals (dated by TCRdb to 2018 to 2021). In the study overall: The cohort comprised a couple of women and a few men aged 18 to 49 years. To increase sequencing depth and limit assay-specific biases, different laboratories used diverse techniques to prepare libraries and sequence TCR repertoires. Each donor's leukapheresis produced roughly between roughly 0.85 and 9.5 billion PBMCs. Blood TCR repertoires of five healthy adults were deeply sequenced to estimate repertoire size and the extent of clonotype sharing between individuals. For each donor, three plates each were used for CD4 naive and CD4 memory, two plates were used for CD8 naive, and one plate was used for CD8 memory. The paper as a whole reports these results and caveats: The genetic and exposure-history diversity represented was limited by the small number of donors. Sampling was limited to blood, and TCR repertoires in tissue likely differ from TCR repertoires in blood. Approximately 5% of naive CD4, around 3.5% of naive CD8, roughly 2.4% of memory CD4, and 0.4% of memory CD8 clonotypes were shared across a few donors. Naive subsets generally had larger estimated clonotype richness than memory subsets did. Pairwise subsampling led to the expectation that sequencing depth would affect the degree of clonotype sharing among donors. Even with the large sequencing depth, rarefaction of the sorted-subset datasets indicated that sequencing was incomplete. Compared with non-shared clonotypes, clonotypes shared by all four sorted-subset donors had higher generation probabilities.

With regard to this clone: The antigen this receptor binds is unknown. There are no base qualities to consult, and no much larger clone falls within one base.

The donors were healthy, HIV-negative adults with no recently reported acute infections or vaccinations. All donors were Caucasian adults living in Nashville, Tennessee, USA. CD4+ T cells were enriched through magnetic negative selection, after which naive cells were positively selected on CD45RA and the remaining negative fraction served as the memory subset. Blood was collected by leukapheresis, and PBMCs were isolated by Ficoll-Histopaque density gradient centrifugation and then cryopreserved in liquid nitrogen vapor phase. Analytical flow cytometry was used to check the purity and quantity of each magnetically sorted T cell population. Each sorted fraction had its genomic DNA isolated and then quantified by UV absorbance on a Nanodrop 2000c. Here V drops 7 bases and J drops 3 bases, and the junction holds 9 bases not matched to any gene. The CDR3 starts with the cysteine, ends with the phenylalanine, and has 15 residues. Just the 45-base CDR3 DNA is kept, in frame starting at base 1. Per the germline V gene, SNHLY is the CDR1 and FYNNEI is the CDR2.

Using the deep immunoSEQ assay, multiplex PCR amplified TCR CDR3 regions from genomic DNA. Extracted genomic DNA from each cell subset was spread evenly across all wells of several immunoSEQ 96-well plates, with each plate serving as a replicate. Each replicate PCR for sorted subsets received about 200 ng genomic DNA, equal to about 29,000 T cell genomes. Purified libraries were measured with a Qubit 3.0 fluorometer, size-checked on a Bioanalyzer 2100, and measured again with the KAPA Library Quantification kit. Every immunoSEQ 96-well plate was sequenced on a separate single-read 150-cycle Illumina NextSeq 550 flow cell. Per the original workflow: The immunoSEQ output contained only junctional sequences without quality scores, so filtering could not match that applied to full-length reads. To assign V/J genes and CDR3, sequences were annotated against IMGT germline references using PyIR, a Python wrapper for IgBLAST v1.9. Reads were filtered out if the reads had weak V/J assignments (E-value above 1e-6), no CDR3, stop codons, out-of-frame junctions, or ambiguous translated residues. V3J clonotypes were defined as sequences sharing an identical inferred V gene, J gene, and CDR3 amino acid sequence. To compute the percentage overlap between repertoires, the number of shared unique clonotypes was divided by the size of the smaller repertoire. Three approaches were used to assess repertoire richness: RTK rarefaction, the Chao1 estimator, and Recon v2.1 estimates of unobserved clonotypes. For all TCRbeta clonotypes obtained by the gDNA method from four donors, generation probabilities were computed with OLGA. As stored in TCRdb, this immuneACCESS dataset retains in-frame rearrangements with V and J assigned. A fraction of the clones does not appear; measured against another copy, unresolved V genes explain less than half of the discrepancy, and the remainder lacks a known reason. The V and J calls and clone size are taken from that table; D and trimming were inferred from the DNA. This sample comprises roughly 1 million clones, more than 75% of them detected only once. Of the sample, 0.4% to 0.55% falls within the top ten clones.

Material for sequencing was memory CD4+ T cells from PBMCs. Per the publication, the cell subset or site label means: CD45RA-negative fraction. The receptor comes from a man in his late teens or twenties in good health. Some clones in this sample may be carry-over from other donors' samples. The rearrangement combines TRBV2 with TRBJ2-5, and 9 junctional nucleotides match TRBD2. The CDR3 in this case is CASIQGASGKETQYF. The DNA reads TGTGCCAGCATCCAAGGGGCTAGCGGGAAAGAGACCCAGTACTTC. The entire variable domain, with the stretches around the CDR3 drawn from the reference TRBV2 and TRBJ2-5 proteins, is EPEVTQTPSHQVTQMGQEVILRCVPISNHLYFYWYRQILGQKVEFLVSFYNNEISEKSEIFDDQFSVERPDGSNFTLKIRSTKLEDSAMYFCASIQGASGKETQYFGPGTRLLVL.